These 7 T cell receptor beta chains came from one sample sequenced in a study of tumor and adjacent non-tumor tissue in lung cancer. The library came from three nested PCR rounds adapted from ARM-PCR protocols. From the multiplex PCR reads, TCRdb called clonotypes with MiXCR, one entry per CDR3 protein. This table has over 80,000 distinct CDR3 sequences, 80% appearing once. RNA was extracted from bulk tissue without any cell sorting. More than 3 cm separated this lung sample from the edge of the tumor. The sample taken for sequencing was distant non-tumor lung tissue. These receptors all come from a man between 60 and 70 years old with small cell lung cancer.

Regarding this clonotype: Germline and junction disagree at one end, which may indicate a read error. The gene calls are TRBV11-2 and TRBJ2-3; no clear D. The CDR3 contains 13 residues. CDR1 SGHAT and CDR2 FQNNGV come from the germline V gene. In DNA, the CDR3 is TGTGACAGCAGCTTAGATCGGGCAGATACGCAGTATTTT. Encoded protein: CDSSLDRADTQYF.

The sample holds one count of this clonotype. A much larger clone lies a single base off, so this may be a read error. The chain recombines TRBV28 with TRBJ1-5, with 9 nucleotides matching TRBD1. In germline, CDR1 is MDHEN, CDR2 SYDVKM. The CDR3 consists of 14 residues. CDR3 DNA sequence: TGTGCCAGCAGTTCGGGGACAGGGAATCAGGCCCAGCATTTT. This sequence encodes CASSSGTGNQAQHF. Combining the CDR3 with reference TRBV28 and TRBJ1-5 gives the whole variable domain DVKVTQSSRYLVKRTGEKVFLECVQDMDHENMFWYRQDPGLGLRLIYFSYDVKMKEKGDIPEGYSVSREKKERFSLILESASTNQTSMYLCASSSGTGNQAQHFGDGTRLSIL.

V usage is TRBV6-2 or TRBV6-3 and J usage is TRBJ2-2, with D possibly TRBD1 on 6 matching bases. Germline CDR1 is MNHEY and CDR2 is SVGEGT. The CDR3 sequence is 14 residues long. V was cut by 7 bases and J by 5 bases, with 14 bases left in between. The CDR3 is CASTVNRVTGELFF. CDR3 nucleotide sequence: TGTGCCAGCACGGTCAACAGGGTTACCGGGGAGCTGTTTTTT.

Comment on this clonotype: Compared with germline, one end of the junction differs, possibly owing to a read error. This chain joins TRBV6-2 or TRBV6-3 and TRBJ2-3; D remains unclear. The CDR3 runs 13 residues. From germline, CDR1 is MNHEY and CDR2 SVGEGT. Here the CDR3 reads CANTRVQADMQYF. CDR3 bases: TGTGCCAACACCCGCGTTCAGGCAGATATGCAGTATTTT.

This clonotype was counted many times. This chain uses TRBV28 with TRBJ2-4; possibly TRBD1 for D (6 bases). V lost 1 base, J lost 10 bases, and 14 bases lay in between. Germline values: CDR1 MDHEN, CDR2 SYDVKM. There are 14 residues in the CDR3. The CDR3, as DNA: TGTGCCAGCAGTTTATTAGGGACAAGGGCAATTCAGTACTTC. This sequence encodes CASSLLGTRAIQYF.

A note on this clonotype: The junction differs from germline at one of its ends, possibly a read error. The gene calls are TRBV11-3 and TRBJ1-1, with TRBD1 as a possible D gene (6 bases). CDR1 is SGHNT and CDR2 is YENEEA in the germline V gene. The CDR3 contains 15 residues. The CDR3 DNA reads TGTGCCAGCAGCTTGGAAGGGGGTAGAGCTACTGAAGTTTTTTTT. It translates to CASSLEGGRATEVFF.

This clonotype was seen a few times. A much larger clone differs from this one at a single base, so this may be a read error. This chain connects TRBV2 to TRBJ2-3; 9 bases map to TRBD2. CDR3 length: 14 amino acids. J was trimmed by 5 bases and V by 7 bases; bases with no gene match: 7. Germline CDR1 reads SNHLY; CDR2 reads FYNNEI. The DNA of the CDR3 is TGTGCCAGCACAAGACTAGCGGAAAAAGATACGCAGTATTTT. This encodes CASTRLAEKDTQYF.